A single sample gave rise to the 16 T cell receptor beta chains below, sequenced in a study of T cell clonality in common variable immunodeficiency. Profiling relied on immunoSEQ multiplex PCR, and the TCRdb table lists in-frame clones only, not all of them. The sample holds fewer than 55,000 clones, and no clone turns up only once. The sequencing input was peripheral blood mononuclear cells. These TCRs come from a person aged 18 to 75 in good health.

This clone was counted at least ten times. The CDR3 goes on 3 residues after the read ends, and that part is filled in from the germline J gene. The V gene is TRBV11-2, the J gene TRBJ2-5, with 8 bases that match TRBD1. The CDR3 extends over 14 amino acids. Germline loops: CDR1 SGHAT, CDR2 FQNNGV. The trim removed 6 bases at V and 2 bases at J, leaving 5 bases unmatched. CDR3 DNA, as far as it was read: TGTGCCAGCAGTCAGGGGGCTGTACAAGAGACC. Its translation: CASSQGAVQET. From start to end, the CDR3 is CASSQGAVQETQYF. Full variable domain (remainder filled in from reference TRBV11-2 and TRBJ2-5): EAGVAQSPRYKIIEKRQSVAFWCNPISGHATLYWYQQILGQGPKLLIQFQNNGVVDDSQLPKDRFSAERLKGVDSTLKIQPAKLEDSAVYLCASSQGAVQETQYFGPGTRLLVL.

This clone was seen many times. The read comes to an end 3 residues before the CDR3 does, leaving the germline J gene to fill in the end. V gene TRBV5-1 combines with J gene TRBJ2-7; 8 nucleotides agree with TRBD1. The germline V gene has CDR1 SGHRS and CDR2 YFSETQ. The CDR3 contains 15 residues. V lost 4 bases to trimming and J lost 0 bases; unmatched junction nucleotides: 6. CDR3 residues: CASSVDRAYSYEQYF. The part of the CDR3 DNA that was read is TGCGCCAGCAGCGTGGACAGGGCGTACTCCTACGAG.

This clone has just a few counts. The sequenced fragment ends 3 residues before the CDR3 boundary, so the rest is inferred from the germline J gene. V gene TRBV7-2 combines with J gene TRBJ2-3; 7 positions match TRBD1. Germline assignment: CDR1 SGHTA and CDR2 FQGNSA. The CDR3 spans 15 residues. The sequenced part of the CDR3 DNA is TGTGCCAGCAGCTCTGGGGACAGATCCGGTGAGACG. It is translated as CASSSGDRSGET. The whole CDR3 region reads CASSSGDRSGETQYF.

This clone has ten or more counts. The read is 3 residues too short to cover the CDR3 end, so that end is filled in from the germline J gene. The V and J genes are TRBV5-1 and TRBJ2-5, with D possibly matching TRBD1 (5 bases). This CDR3 spans 15 amino acids. Per the germline V gene, CDR1 is SGHRS and CDR2 is YFSETQ. V was trimmed by 4 bases and J by 2 bases, leaving 15 bases between them. CDR3 DNA (partial): TGCGCCAGCAGCCGACAGCGACACGATCAAGAGACC. This translates into CASSRQRHDQET. The whole CDR3 sequence is CASSRQRHDQETQYF.

This clone was seen ten or more times. From the germline J gene comes the end of the CDR3, since the read stops 3 residues before it. Different DNA sequences within this sample yield the same CDR3. The genes are TRBV30 and TRBJ1-3, with D maybe TRBD1 (5 bases). Germline values: CDR1 GTSNPN, CDR2 SVGIG (reference sequence). The CDR3 has 14 residues. V lost 4 bases and J 7 bases, leaving 17 bases between the germline ends. Incomplete CDR3 DNA: TGTGCCTGGACCCTGAGGGGTTTAGGGAACACC. The encoded protein is CAWTLRGLGNT. The full-length CDR3 reads as CAWTLRGLGNTIYF.

This clone was counted many times. Coverage ceases 3 residues before the CDR3 finishes, and the germline J gene fills in the end. The rearrangement links TRBV7-2 to TRBJ1-3; TRBD1 might be the D (5 bases). In germline, CDR1 is SGHTA, CDR2 FQGNSA. Trimming cost V 5 bases and J 2 bases, with 13 bases left between them. There are 15 residues in the CDR3. CDR3 DNA, as far as it was read: TGTGCCAGCAGCCGTACAGGCGCTACTGGAAACACC. Protein product: CASSRTGATGNT. In full, the CDR3 is CASSRTGATGNTIYF.

This clone has at least ten counts. The CDR3 extends 3 residues past the end of the read, so its final part is completed from the germline J gene. The rearrangement joins TRBV2 to TRBJ2-7, with 7 nucleotides matching TRBD1. The CDR3 contains 15 residues. CDR1 and CDR2 (germline): SNHLY, FYNNEI. Germline trimming cut 6 bases from V and 0 bases from J; bases unmatched to any gene: 8. The sequenced part of the CDR3 DNA is TGTGCCAGCAGGATAGACAGGGCAAGCTCCTACGAG. Its translation: CASRIDRASSYE. From start to end, the CDR3 is CASRIDRASSYEQYF.

This clone was observed a handful of times. The read comes to an end 3 residues before the CDR3 does, leaving the germline J gene to fill in the end. V usage is TRBV5-1 and J usage is TRBJ2-5, with 8 bases matching TRBD1. The germline V gene has CDR1 SGHRS and CDR2 YFSETQ. The length of the CDR3 is 14 residues. The junction had 5 bases not matched to a gene; V was cut back by 4 bases and J by 3 bases. Incomplete CDR3 DNA: TGCGCCAGCAGCGGAGGACAGGGAGAAGAGACC. The encoded protein is CASSGGQGEET. The full CDR3 is CASSGGQGEETQYF.

This clone was observed many times. The covered CDR3 bases are TGTGCCAGCCGGGTTCGACAGGGGGCCTACGAG. Translated: CASRVRQGAYE. The entire CDR3 reads CASRVRQGAYEQYF. The V and J genes are TRBV18 and TRBJ2-7; 9 bases align to TRBD1. Read data end 3 residues before the CDR3 end; the end is taken from the germline J gene. The CDR3 has 14 amino acids. The trim removed 8 bases at V and 2 bases at J, leaving 7 bases unmatched. Germline CDR1 KGHSH, CDR2 LQKENI. The complete variable domain, with remaining parts taken from reference TRBV18 and TRBJ2-7, reads NAGVMQNPRHLVRRRGQEARLRCSPMKGHSHVYWYRQLPEEGLKFMVYLQKENIIDESGMPKERFSAEFPKEGPSILRIQQVVRGDSAAYFCASRVRQGAYEQYFGPGTRLTVT.

For this clone: The read comes to an end 3 residues before the CDR3 does, leaving the germline J gene to fill in the end. Other DNA variants within this sample encode the same CDR3. The chain joins TRBV20-1 to TRBJ1-2; D possibly corresponds to TRBD1 (5 bases). Germline V gives CDR1 DFQATT, CDR2 SNEGSKA (reference sequence). The CDR3 is made up of 16 amino acids. Partial CDR3 DNA: TGCAGTGCTAGTTATTTTAGTGGGGGGATCCGCTTGCGC. This translates into CSASYFSGGIRLR. The entire CDR3 is CSASYFSGGIRLRYTF.

This clone was detected ten times or more. The sequenced fragment ends 3 residues before the CDR3 boundary, so the rest is inferred from the germline J gene. The chain joins TRBV19 to TRBJ2-7; 7 bases match TRBD1. The germline gives CDR1 LNHDA, CDR2 SQIVND (reference sequence). This CDR3 spans 15 amino acids. V lost 4 bases, J lost 2 bases, and 8 bases stayed unmatched. CDR3: CASSTRTGGTYEQYF. The part of the CDR3 DNA that was read is TGTGCCAGTAGTACCCGGACAGGCGGCACCTACGAG.

This clone was observed at least ten times. The observed sequence ends 3 residues before the CDR3 terminus, with the missing tail filled in from the germline J gene. J is TRBJ1-4 and V is TRBV5-1, with a tentative D call TRBD1 (6 bases). The CDR3 covers 14 residues. Trimming shortened V by 1 base and J by 7 bases, and 11 bases separated the two germline ends. Germline CDR1 and CDR2: SGHRS and YFSETQ. The covered CDR3 bases are TGCGCCAGCAGCTTGCTGGGGGCAGGTGAAAAA. It is translated as CASSLLGAGEK. Given in full, the CDR3 is CASSLLGAGEKLFF. The complete variable domain, with remaining parts taken from reference TRBV5-1 and TRBJ1-4, reads KAGVTQTPRYLIKTRGQQVTLSCSPISGHRSVSWYQQTPGQGLQFLFEYFSETQRNKGNFPGRFSGRQFSNSRSEMNVSTLELGDSALYLCASSLLGAGEKLFFGSGTQLSVL.

Ten or more counts support this clone. The CDR3 end lies 3 residues beyond the end of the read and is filled in from the germline J gene. This chain links TRBV7-9 with TRBJ1-2; 12 nucleotides agree with TRBD1. The CDR3 has 15 residues. CDR1 is SEHNR and CDR2 is FQNEAQ in the germline V gene (reference sequence). J was trimmed by 4 bases and V by 4 bases; bases with no gene match: 4. CDR3: CASSSGTGGVYGYTF. The part of the CDR3 DNA that was read is TGTGCCAGCAGCTCCGGGACAGGGGGCGTCTATGGC.

This clone was found many times. The read halts 3 residues ahead of the CDR3 end, with the missing end drawn from the germline J gene. V and J are TRBV19 and TRBJ2-1, with TRBD2 matching 8 bases. J was trimmed by 4 bases and V by 7 bases; bases with no gene match: 6. In germline, CDR1 is LNHDA, CDR2 SQIVND (reference sequence). This CDR3 spans 14 amino acids. The sequenced CDR3 bases are TGTGCCAGTAAACCTGGCGGGGGGTACAATGAG. This translates into CASKPGGGYNE. The whole CDR3 region reads CASKPGGGYNEQFF.

This clone appeared a few times. Read coverage stops 3 residues before the CDR3 terminus; the germline J gene supplies the remainder. The genes are TRBV30 and TRBJ2-3; no definite D call. Germline CDR1 and CDR2: GTSNPN and SVGIG (reference sequence). The CDR3 sequence is 13 residues long. Here the CDR3 reads CAWSSGRVATQYF. The covered CDR3 bases are TGTGCCTGGAGTTCTGGTCGGGTGGCGACG.

This clone was seen many times. The DNA ends 3 residues before the CDR3 does, and the rest of the CDR3 is filled in from the germline J gene. This chain joins TRBV5-1 and TRBJ1-1; 7 bases map to TRBD1. CDR1 and CDR2 (germline): SGHRS, YFSETQ. The V gene end was trimmed by 4 bases and the J gene end by 0 bases; junction bases not matched to a gene: 3. CDR3 length: 14 amino acids. The part of the CDR3 DNA that was read is TGCGCCAGCAGCCTGACAGGGTTGAACACTGAA. Translating gives CASSLTGLNTE. The full CDR3 protein reads CASSLTGLNTEAFF.